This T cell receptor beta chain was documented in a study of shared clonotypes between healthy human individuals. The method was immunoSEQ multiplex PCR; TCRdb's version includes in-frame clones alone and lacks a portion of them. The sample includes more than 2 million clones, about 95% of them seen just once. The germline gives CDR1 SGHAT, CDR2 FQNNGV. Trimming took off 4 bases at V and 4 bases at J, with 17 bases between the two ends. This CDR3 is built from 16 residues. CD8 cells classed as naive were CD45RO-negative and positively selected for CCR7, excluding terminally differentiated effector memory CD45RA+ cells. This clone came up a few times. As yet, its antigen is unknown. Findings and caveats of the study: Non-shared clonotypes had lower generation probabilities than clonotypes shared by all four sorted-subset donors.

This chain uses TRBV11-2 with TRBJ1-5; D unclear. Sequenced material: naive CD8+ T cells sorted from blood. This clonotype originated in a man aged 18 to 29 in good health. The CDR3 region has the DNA TGTGCCAGCAGCTCGCGCCGACCTGCGCCTAATCAGCCCCAGCATTTT. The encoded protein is CASSSRRPAPNQPQHF.